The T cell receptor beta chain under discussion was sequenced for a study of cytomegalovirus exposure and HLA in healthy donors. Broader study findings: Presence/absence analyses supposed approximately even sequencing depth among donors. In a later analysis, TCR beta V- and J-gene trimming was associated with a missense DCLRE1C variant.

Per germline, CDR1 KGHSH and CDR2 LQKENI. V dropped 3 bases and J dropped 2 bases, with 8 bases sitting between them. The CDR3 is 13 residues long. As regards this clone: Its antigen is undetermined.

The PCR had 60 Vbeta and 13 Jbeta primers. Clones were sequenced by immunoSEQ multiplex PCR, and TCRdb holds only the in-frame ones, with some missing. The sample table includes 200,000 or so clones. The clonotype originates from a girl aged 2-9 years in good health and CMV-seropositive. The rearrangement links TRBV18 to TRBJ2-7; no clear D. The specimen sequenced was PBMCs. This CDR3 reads CASSPRGTYEQYF. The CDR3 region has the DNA TGTGCCAGCTCACCCCGAGGAACCTACGAGCAGTACTTC.